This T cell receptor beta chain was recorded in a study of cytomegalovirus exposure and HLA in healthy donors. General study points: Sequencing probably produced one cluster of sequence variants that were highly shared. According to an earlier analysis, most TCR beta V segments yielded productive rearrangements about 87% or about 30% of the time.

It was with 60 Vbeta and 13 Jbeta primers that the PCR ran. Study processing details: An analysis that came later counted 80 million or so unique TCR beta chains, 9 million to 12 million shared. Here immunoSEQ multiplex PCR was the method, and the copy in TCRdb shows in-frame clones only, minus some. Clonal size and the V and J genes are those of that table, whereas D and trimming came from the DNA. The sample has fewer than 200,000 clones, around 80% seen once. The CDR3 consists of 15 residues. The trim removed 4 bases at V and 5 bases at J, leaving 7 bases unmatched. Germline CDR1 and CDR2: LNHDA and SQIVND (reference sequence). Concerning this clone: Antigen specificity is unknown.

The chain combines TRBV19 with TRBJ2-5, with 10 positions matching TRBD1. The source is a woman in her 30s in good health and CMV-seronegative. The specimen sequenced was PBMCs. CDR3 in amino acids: CASSTGDRGRETQYF. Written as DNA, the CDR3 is TGTGCCAGTAGTACTGGGGACAGGGGAAGGGAGACCCAGTACTTC. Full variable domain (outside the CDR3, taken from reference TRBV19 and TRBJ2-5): DGGITQSPKYLFRKEGQNVTLSCEQNLNHDAMYWYRQDPGQGLRLIYYSQIVNDFQKGDIAEGYSVSREKKESFPLTVTSAQKNPTAFYLCASSTGDRGRETQYFGPGTRLLVL.